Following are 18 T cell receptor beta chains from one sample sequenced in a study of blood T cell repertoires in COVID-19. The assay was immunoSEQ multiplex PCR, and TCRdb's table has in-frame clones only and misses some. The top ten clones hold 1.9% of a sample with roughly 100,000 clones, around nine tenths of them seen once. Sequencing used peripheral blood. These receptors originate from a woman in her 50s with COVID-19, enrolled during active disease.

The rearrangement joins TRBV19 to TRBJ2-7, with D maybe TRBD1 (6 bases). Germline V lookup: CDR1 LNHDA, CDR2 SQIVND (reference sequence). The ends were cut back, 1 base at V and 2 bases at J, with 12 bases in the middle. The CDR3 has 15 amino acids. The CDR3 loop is CASSIGTVRTYEQYF. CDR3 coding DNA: TGTGCCAGTAGTATAGGGACAGTTCGGACCTACGAGCAGTACTTC.

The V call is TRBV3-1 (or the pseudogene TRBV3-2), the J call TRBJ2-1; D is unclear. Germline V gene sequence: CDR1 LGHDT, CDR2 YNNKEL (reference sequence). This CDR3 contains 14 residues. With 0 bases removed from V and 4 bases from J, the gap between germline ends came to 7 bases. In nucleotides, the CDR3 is TGTGCCAGCAGCCAAGATGTCGGGTACAATGAGCAGTTCTTC. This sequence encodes CASSQDVGYNEQFF.

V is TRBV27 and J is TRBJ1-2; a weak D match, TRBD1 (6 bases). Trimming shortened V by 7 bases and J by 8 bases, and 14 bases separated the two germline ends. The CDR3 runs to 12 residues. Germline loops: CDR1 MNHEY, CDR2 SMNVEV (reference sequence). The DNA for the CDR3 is TGTGCCAGCACCACAGGGCTCGGGGGCTACACCTTC. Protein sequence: CASTTGLGGYTF.

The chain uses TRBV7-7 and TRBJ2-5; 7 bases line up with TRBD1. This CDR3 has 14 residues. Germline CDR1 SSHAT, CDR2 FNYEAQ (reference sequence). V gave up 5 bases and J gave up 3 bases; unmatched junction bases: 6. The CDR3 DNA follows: TGTGCCAGCAGCCCGACAGGGATGGAAGAGACCCAGTACTTC. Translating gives CASSPTGMEETQYF. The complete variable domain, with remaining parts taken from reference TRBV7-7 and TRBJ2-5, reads GAGVSQSPRYKVTKRGQDVTLRCDPISSHATLYWYQQALGQGPEFLTYFNYEAQPDKSGLPSDRFSAERPEGSISTLTIQRTEQRDSAMYRCASSPTGMEETQYFGPGTRLLVL.

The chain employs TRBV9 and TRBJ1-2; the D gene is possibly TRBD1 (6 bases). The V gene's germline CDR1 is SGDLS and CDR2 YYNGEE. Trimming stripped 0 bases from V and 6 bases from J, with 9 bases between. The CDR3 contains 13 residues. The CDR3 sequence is CASSVATGNGYTF. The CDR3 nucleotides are TGTGCCAGCAGCGTAGCTACAGGGAATGGCTACACCTTC.

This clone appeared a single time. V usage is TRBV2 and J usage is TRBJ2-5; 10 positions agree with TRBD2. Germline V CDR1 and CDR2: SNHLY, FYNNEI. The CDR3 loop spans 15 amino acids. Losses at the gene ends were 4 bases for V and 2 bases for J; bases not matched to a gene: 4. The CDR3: CASSGERGGQETQYF. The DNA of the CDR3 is TGTGCCAGCAGTGGGGAGCGGGGGGGTCAAGAGACCCAGTACTTC.

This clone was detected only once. The CDR3 sequence: CASSFSQGGDYGYTF. CDR3 DNA: TGTGCCAGCAGCTTCTCACAGGGGGGCGACTATGGCTACACCTTC. The chain links TRBV7-2 to TRBJ1-2, with TRBD1 matching 8 bases. From germline, CDR1 is SGHTA and CDR2 FQGNSA. The CDR3 is made up of 15 amino acids. The trim removed 3 bases at V and 3 bases at J, leaving 6 bases unmatched.

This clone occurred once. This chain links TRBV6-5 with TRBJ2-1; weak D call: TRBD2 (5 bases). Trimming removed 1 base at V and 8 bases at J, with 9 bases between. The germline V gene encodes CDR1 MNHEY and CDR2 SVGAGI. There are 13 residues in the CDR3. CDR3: CASSYWRNDEQFF. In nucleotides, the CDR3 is TGTGCCAGCAGTTACTGGAGGAATGATGAGCAGTTCTTC.

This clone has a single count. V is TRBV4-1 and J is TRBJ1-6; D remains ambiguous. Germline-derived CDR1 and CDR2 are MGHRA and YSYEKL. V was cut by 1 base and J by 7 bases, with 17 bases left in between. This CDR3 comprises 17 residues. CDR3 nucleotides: TGCGCCAGCAGCCAAGTCGACCTCTTACCGGGGAATTCACCCCTCCACTTT. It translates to CASSQVDLLPGNSPLHF.

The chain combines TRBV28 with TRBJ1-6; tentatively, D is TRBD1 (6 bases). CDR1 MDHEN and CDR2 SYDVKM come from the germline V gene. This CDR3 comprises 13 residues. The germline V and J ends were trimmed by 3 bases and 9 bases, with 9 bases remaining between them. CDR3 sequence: CASSFNRASPLHF. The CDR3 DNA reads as TGTGCCAGCAGTTTCAACAGGGCTTCACCCCTCCACTTT.

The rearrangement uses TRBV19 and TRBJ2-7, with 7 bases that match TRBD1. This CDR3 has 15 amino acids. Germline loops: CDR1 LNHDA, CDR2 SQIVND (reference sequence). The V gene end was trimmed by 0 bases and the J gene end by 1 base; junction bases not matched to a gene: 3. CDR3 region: CASSIDLTGSYEQYF. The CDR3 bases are TGTGCCAGTAGTATAGACTTGACAGGGTCCTACGAGCAGTACTTC.

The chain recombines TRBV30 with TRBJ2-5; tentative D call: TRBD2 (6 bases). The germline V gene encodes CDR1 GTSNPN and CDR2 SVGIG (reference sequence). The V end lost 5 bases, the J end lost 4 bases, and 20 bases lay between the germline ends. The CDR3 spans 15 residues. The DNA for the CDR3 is TGTGCCTGGTCTAGGGACTTGGCTATCAGAGAGACCCAGTACTTC. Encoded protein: CAWSRDLAIRETQYF.

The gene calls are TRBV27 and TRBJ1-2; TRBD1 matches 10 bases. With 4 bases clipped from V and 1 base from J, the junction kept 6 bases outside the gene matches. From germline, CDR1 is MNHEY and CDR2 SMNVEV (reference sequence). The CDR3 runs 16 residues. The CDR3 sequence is CASSSRQGAGNYGYTF. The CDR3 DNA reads TGTGCCAGCAGTTCGAGACAGGGGGCTGGTAACTATGGCTACACCTTC.

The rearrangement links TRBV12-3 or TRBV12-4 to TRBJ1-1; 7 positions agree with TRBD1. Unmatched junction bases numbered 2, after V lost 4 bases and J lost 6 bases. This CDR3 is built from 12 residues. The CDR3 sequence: CASSYQGAEAFF. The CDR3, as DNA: TGTGCCAGCAGTTACCAGGGGGCTGAAGCTTTCTTT.

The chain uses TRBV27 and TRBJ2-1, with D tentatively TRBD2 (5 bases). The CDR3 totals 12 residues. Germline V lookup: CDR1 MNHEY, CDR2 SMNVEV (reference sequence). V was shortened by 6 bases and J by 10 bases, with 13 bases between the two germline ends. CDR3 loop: CASSPLTGEQFF. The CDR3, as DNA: TGTGCCAGCAGCCCACTGACGGGAGAGCAGTTCTTC.

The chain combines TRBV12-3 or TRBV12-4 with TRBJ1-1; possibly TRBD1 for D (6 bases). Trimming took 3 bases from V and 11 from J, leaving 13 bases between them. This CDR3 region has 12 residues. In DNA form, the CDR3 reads TGTGCCAGCAGTTTGAGGGGGACGTGGGCTTTCTTT. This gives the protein CASSLRGTWAFF.

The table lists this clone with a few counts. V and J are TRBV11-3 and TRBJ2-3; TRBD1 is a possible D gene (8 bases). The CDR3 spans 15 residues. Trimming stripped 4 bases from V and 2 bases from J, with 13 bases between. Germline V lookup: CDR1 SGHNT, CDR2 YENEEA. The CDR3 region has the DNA TGTGCCAGCAGCTGGGGGGGACAGGCCACAGATACGCAGTATTTT. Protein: CASSWGGQATDTQYF.

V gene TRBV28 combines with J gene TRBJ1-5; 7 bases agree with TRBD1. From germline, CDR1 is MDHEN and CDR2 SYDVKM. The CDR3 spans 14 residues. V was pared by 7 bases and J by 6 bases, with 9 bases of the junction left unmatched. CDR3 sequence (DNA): TGTGCCAGCAACCTCCAGGGGGGTAGTCAGCCCCAGCATTTT. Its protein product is CASNLQGGSQPQHF.